Detailed here is one T cell receptor (beta chain). Mismatch with germline at one junction end may stem from a read error. Germline CDR1 and CDR2: MNHNS and SASEGT. This CDR3 comprises 16 residues. This record belongs to a study of lymphopenia after photon versus proton radiotherapy. Only in-frame clones appear in the TCRdb table, and some are missing; sequencing was by immunoSEQ multiplex PCR. Of 50,000 to 60,000 clones in the sample, 80% to 95% are singletons; the top ten hold over 15%. The V gene is TRBV6-1, the J gene TRBJ2-7, with TRBD2 identical over 10 bases. The receptor comes from a woman in her thirties or forties with cholangiocarcinoma. The source material was peripheral blood, sampled from a patient treated with photon-based radiotherapy. CDR3 nucleotide sequence: TGTGCCAGCAGTGCCACTAGCGGGGACAGCTCCTACGGGCAGTACTTC. It codes for CASSATSGDSSYGQYF.